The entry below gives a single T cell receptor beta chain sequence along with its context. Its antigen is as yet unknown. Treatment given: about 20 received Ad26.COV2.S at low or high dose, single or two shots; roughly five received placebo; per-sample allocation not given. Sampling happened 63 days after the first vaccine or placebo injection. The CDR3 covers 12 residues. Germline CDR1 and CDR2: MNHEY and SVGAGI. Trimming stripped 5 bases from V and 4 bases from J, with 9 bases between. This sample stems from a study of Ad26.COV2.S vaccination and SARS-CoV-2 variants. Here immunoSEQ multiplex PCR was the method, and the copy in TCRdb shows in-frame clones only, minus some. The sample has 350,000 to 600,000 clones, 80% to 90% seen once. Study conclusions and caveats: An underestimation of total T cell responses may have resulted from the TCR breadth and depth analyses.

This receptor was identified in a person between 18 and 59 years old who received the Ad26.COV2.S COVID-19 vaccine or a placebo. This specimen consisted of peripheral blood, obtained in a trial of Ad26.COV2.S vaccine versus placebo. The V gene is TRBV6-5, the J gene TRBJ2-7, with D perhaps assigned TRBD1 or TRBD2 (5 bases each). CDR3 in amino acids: CASSPGQYEQYF. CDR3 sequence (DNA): TGTGCCAGCAGTCCGGGGCAGTACGAGCAGTACTTC.